The sequence of this T cell receptor (beta chain) was determined in a study of OX40 agonist ivuxolimab in advanced cancers. Study in general: Three individuals attained partial responses, comprising one hepatocellular carcinoma case and two cutaneous melanoma cases.

Trimming took 6 bases from V and 2 from J; bases not matched to a gene: 1. Germline-derived CDR1 and CDR2 are MNHEY and SMNVEV (reference sequence). This CDR3 has 13 amino acids. Sequencing was performed with immunoSEQ multiplex PCR; in TCRdb, only in-frame clones are kept and a portion is missing. The sample contains about 80,000 clones, around 90% of which appear only once. On this clone itself: Its antigen is as yet unknown.

Study-wide results and caveats: Among the lowest peripheral clonal expansion occurred in 0.1-3.0 mg/kg partial responders.

This clonotype was sampled from an adult with an advanced solid tumor such as melanoma, head and neck, liver or kidney cancer. This specimen was CD4+ or CD8+ T cells sorted from blood, taken in a trial of the OX40 agonist ivuxolimab. The rearrangement links TRBV27 to TRBJ1-5, with 7 bases aligning to TRBD1. CDR3 loop: CASRGQGNQPQHF. The CDR3 DNA reads TGTGCCAGCAGAGGACAGGGCAATCAGCCCCAGCATTTT.